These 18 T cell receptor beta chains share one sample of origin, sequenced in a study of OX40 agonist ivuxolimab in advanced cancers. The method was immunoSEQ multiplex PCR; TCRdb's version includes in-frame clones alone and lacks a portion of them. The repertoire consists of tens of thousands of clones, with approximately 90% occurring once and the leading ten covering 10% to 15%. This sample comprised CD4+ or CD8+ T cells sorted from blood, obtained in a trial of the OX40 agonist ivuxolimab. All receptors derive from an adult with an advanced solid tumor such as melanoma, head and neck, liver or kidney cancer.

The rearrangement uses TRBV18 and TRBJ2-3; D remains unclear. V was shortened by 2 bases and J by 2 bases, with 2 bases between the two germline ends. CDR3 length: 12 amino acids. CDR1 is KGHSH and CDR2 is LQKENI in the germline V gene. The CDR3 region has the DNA TGTGCCAGCTCACCAGTCACAGATACGCAGTATTTT. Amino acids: CASSPVTDTQYF.

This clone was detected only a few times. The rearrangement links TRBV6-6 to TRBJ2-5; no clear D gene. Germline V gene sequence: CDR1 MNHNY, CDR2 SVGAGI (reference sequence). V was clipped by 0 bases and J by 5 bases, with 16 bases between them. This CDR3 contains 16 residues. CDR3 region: CASSYSISRSTETQYF. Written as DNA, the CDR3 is TGTGCCAGCAGTTACTCGATTTCCAGGTCCACCGAGACCCAGTACTTC.

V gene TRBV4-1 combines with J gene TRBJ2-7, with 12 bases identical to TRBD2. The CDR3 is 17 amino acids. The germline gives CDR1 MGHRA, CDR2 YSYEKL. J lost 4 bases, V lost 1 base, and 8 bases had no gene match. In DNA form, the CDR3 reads TGCGCCAGCAGCCAAGGACTAGCGGGAGCCAATAGGTACGAGCAGTACTTC. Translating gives CASSQGLAGANRYEQYF.

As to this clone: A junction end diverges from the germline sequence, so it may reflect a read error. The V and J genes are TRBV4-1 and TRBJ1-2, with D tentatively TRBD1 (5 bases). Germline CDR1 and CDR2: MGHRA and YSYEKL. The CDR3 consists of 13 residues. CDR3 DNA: TGTGCCAGCAGCCATGGGACTGTGGGGGGCTACACCTTC. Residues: CASSHGTVGGYTF.

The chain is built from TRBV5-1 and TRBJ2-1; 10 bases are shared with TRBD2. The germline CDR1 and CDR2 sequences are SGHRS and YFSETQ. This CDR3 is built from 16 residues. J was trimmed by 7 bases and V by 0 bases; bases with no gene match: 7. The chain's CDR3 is CASSLVGLAGENEQFF. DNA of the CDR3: TGCGCCAGCAGCTTGGTTGGCCTAGCGGGGGAAAATGAGCAGTTCTTC. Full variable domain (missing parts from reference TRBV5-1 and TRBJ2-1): KAGVTQTPRYLIKTRGQQVTLSCSPISGHRSVSWYQQTPGQGLQFLFEYFSETQRNKGNFPGRFSGRQFSNSRSEMNVSTLELGDSALYLCASSLVGLAGENEQFFGPGTRLTVL.

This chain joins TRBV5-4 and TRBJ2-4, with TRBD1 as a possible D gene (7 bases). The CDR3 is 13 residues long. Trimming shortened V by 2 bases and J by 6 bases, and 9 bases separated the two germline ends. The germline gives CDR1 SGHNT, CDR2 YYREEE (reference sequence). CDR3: CASSFQGGNIQYF. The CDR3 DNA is TGTGCCAGCAGCTTCCAGGGGGGAAACATTCAGTACTTC.

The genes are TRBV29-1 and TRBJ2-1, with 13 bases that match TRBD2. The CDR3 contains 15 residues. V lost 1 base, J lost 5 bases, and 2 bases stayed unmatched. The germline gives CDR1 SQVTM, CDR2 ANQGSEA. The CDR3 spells CSVEGGLAGHNEQFF. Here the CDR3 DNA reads TGCAGCGTTGAAGGGGGACTAGCGGGACACAATGAGCAGTTCTTC.

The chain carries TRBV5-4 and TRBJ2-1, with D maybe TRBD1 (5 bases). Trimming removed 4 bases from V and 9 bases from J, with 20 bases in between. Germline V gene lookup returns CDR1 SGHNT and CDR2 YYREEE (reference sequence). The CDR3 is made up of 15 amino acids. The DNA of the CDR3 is TGTGCCAGCAGCCAAGAAATGCACTCAGGGCGTGAGCAGTTCTTC. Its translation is CASSQEMHSGREQFF.

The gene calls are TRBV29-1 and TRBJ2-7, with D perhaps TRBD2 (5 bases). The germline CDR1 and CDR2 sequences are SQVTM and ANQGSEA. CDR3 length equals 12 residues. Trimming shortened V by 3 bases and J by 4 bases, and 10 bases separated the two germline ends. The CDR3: CSVEDLKYEQYF. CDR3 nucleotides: TGCAGCGTTGAGGACTTGAAGTACGAGCAGTACTTC.

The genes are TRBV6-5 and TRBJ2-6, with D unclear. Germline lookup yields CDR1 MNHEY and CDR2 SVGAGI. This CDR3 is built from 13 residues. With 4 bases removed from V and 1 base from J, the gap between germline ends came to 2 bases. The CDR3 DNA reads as TGTGCCAGCAGTTCATCTGGGGCCAACGTCCTGACTTTC. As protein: CASSSSGANVLTF.

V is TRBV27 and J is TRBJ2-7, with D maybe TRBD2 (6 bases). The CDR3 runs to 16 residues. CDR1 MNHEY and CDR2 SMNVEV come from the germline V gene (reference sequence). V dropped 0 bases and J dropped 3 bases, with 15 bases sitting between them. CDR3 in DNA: TGTGCCAGCAGTTTATCGGAGGGAGATCGGGGCTACGAGCAGTACTTC. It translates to CASSLSEGDRGYEQYF.

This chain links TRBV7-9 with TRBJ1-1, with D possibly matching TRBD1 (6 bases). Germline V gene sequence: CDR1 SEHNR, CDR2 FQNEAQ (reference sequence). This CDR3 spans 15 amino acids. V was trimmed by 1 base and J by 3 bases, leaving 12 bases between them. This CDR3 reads CASSLGGAGDTEAFF. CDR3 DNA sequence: TGTGCCAGCAGCTTAGGGGGGGCTGGCGACACTGAAGCTTTCTTT.

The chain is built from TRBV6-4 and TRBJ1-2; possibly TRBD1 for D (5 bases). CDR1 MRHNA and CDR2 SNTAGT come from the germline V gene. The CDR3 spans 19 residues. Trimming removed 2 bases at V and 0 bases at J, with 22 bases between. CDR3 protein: CASSDVIVRGSNANYGYTF. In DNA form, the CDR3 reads TGTGCCAGCAGTGACGTAATTGTGCGGGGGTCGAACGCTAACTATGGCTACACCTTC.

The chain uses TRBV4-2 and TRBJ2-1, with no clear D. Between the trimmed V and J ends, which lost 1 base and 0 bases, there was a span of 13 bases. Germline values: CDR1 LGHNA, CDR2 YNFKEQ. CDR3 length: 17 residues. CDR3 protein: CASSQVNLRSSYNEQFF. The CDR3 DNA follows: TGTGCCAGCAGCCAAGTTAATCTCAGAAGCTCCTACAATGAGCAGTTCTTC.

The chain's CDR3 is CASTPGGGSSYNSPLHF. The CDR3, as DNA: TGTGCCAGCACCCCCGGAGGCGGCAGCTCCTATAATTCACCCCTCCACTTT. The chain is built from TRBV28 and TRBJ1-6; D gene uncertain. V was cut by 7 bases and J by 0 bases, with 16 bases left in between. The CDR3 length is 17 residues. Per germline, CDR1 MDHEN and CDR2 SYDVKM.

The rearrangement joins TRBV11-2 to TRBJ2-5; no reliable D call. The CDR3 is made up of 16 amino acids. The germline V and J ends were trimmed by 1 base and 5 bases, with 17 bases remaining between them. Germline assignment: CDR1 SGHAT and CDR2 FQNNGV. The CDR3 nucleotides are TGTGCCAGCAGCTTAGGGGGTGGACCGTCGACGGAGACCCAGTACTTC. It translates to CASSLGGGPSTETQYF.

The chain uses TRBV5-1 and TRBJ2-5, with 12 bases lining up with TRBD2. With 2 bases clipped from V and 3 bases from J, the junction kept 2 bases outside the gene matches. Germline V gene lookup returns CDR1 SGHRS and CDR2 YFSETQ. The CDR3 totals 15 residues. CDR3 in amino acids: CASSFGLAGKETQYF. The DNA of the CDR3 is TGCGCCAGCAGCTTTGGACTAGCGGGAAAAGAGACCCAGTACTTC. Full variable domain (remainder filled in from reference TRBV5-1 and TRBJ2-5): KAGVTQTPRYLIKTRGQQVTLSCSPISGHRSVSWYQQTPGQGLQFLFEYFSETQRNKGNFPGRFSGRQFSNSRSEMNVSTLELGDSALYLCASSFGLAGKETQYFGPGTRLLVL.

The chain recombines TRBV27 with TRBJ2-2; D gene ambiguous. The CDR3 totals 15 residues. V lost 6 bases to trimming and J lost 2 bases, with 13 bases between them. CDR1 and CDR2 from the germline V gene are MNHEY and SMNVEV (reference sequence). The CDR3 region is CASSYDGFNTGELFF. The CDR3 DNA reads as TGTGCCAGCAGCTACGACGGATTTAACACCGGGGAGCTGTTTTTT.